These 10 T cell receptor beta chains originate from one sample sequenced in a study of T cells in Graves' hyperthyroidism and ophthalmopathy. The investigators amplified TCR beta CDR3 regions from RNA transcripts. The TCR CDR3 was amplified in a first-round RT-PCR using the HTBI primer set. TCRdb re-called the multiplex PCR reads with MiXCR, one entry per CDR3 protein. Here the sample spans around 690,000 distinct CDR3 sequences, 20% being singletons. Sequencing used blood. The source is a man aged 30 to 39 with Graves' ophthalmopathy.

The table lists this clonotype with many counts. The chain combines TRBV28 with TRBJ2-3, with D possibly called TRBD1 or TRBD2 (5 bases each). CDR3 size: 16 residues. The germline V and J ends were trimmed by 5 bases and 0 bases, with 15 bases remaining between them. Looked up from germline, CDR1 is MDHEN and CDR2 is SYDVKM. CDR3 sequence reads: CASSPLGTSSTDTQYF. The CDR3 DNA reads as TGTGCCAGCAGTCCGTTAGGGACCTCAAGCACAGATACGCAGTATTTT.

This clonotype was counted between two and nine times. This chain connects TRBV7-2 to TRBJ2-3; weak D call: TRBD2 (6 bases). Germline CDR1 SGHTA, CDR2 FQGNSA. There are 18 residues in the CDR3. The ends were cut back, 4 bases at V and 0 bases at J, with 20 bases in the middle. In nucleotides, the CDR3 is TGTGCCAGCAGCTCCTTCTGGGGGGTTAGGCGGAGCACAGATACGCAGTATTTT. As protein: CASSSFWGVRRSTDTQYF. Looking up the rest from reference TRBV7-2 and TRBJ2-3 gives the full variable domain: GAGVSQSPSNKVTEKGKDVELRCDPISGHTALYWYRQSLGQGLEFLIYFQGNSAPDKSGLPSDRFSAERTGGSVSTLTIQRTQQEDSAVYLCASSSFWGVRRSTDTQYFGPGTRLTVL.

V and J are TRBV6-1 and TRBJ2-1, with 7 nucleotides matching TRBD2. From germline, CDR1 is MNHNS and CDR2 SASEGT. CDR3 length: 16 residues. Trimming at V came to 7 bases and at J to 4 bases, leaving 13 bases not matched to a gene. Here the CDR3 reads CASNKMGGTYYNEQFF. In nucleotides, the CDR3 is TGTGCCAGCAATAAAATGGGGGGGACTTATTACAATGAGCAGTTCTTC.

This clonotype was seen at least ten times. V usage is TRBV12-3 or TRBV12-4 and J usage is TRBJ2-5, with TRBD2 as a possible D gene (6 bases). Trimming left V 5 bases short and J 6 bases short, with 16 bases between. This CDR3 has 14 amino acids. The CDR3 DNA reads as TGTGCCAGCAGTACCTCCCGGGCGGGGCAGACCCAGTACTTC. Amino acids: CASSTSRAGQTQYF.

The sample holds a few counts of this clonotype. The J gene is TRBJ2-1, the V gene TRBV11-2; possibly TRBD1 or TRBD2 for D (5 bases each). Trimming took 3 bases from V and 3 from J, leaving 12 bases between them. CDR3 length: 15 amino acids. CDR1 is SGHAT and CDR2 is FQNNGV in the germline V gene. The CDR3 loop reads CASSFNRDDYNEQFF. In nucleotides, the CDR3 is TGTGCCAGCAGCTTTAACCGGGACGACTACAATGAGCAGTTCTTC.

This clonotype was found many times. The chain recombines TRBV28 with TRBJ2-7; possibly TRBD1 for D (6 bases). CDR1 and CDR2 from the germline V gene are MDHEN and SYDVKM. V was pared by 5 bases and J by 0 bases, with 14 bases between. The CDR3 is 15 amino acids. The CDR3 DNA follows: TGTGCCAGCAGTGCTCCGGGGACAAGCTCCTACGAGCAGTACTTC. Its translation is CASSAPGTSSYEQYF.

This clonotype turned up a few times. The V and J genes are TRBV28 and TRBJ1-1; TRBD1 agrees at 9 bases. This CDR3 is built from 18 residues. Unmatched junction bases numbered 18, after V lost 6 bases and J lost 4 bases. Germline V lookup: CDR1 MDHEN, CDR2 SYDVKM. CDR3 amino acids: CASRFYRGNRGRFTEAFF. The CDR3, as DNA: TGTGCCAGCAGATTTTATAGGGGAAACAGGGGGCGCTTCACTGAAGCTTTCTTT. Drawing the rest from reference TRBV28 and TRBJ1-1, the complete variable domain is DVKVTQSSRYLVKRTGEKVFLECVQDMDHENMFWYRQDPGLGLRLIYFSYDVKMKEKGDIPEGYSVSREKKERFSLILESASTNQTSMYLCASRFYRGNRGRFTEAFFGQGTRLTVV.

The chain joins TRBV5-4 to TRBJ1-4; a possible D gene is TRBD1 (5 bases). This CDR3 spans 13 amino acids. From germline, CDR1 is SGHNT and CDR2 YYREEE (reference sequence). Trimming left V 1 base short and J 8 bases short, with 9 bases between. The CDR3 loop is CASSLTGSEKLFF. The CDR3 nucleotides read TGTGCCAGCAGCTTGACAGGATCCGAAAAACTGTTTTTT.

In its sample, this clonotype was seen a few times. The V call is TRBV12-3 or TRBV12-4, the J call TRBJ2-5; D perhaps matches TRBD1 (6 bases). This CDR3 spans 15 amino acids. V shed 4 bases and J shed 3 bases, with 15 bases lying between them. In DNA, the CDR3 is TGTGCCAGCAGTTCCCTCCGGGACAAAGAAGAGACCCAGTACTTC. It translates to CASSSLRDKEETQYF.

This chain links TRBV24-1 with TRBJ2-2; D uncertain. CDR1 is KGHDR and CDR2 is SFDVKD in the germline V gene. The CDR3 has 15 residues. Trimming stripped 4 bases from V and 8 bases from J, with 16 bases between. CDR3: CATSDASVGIGELFF. DNA for the CDR3: TGTGCCACCAGTGACGCCTCGGTGGGGATAGGGGAGCTGTTTTTT.